Listed here are 11 T cell receptor beta chains from one sample, sequenced in a study of CD4 T cells in relation to SARS-CoV-2 and coronaviruses. Assay: immunoSEQ multiplex PCR; the TCRdb copy retains only in-frame clones and omits some. The sample has 38,000 or so clones; around 83% are singletons. Their antigen targets remain unknown. The material sequenced was naive CD4+ T cells from PBMCs, cultured in vitro. Subset here: naive CD4+ T cells isolated by negative enrichment. The source is an adult with COVID-19.

The chain employs TRBV6-5 and TRBJ2-7; the match to TRBD1 covers 11 bases. This CDR3 has 14 amino acids. J lost 3 bases, V lost 4 bases, and 2 bases had no gene match. Germline CDR1 and CDR2: MNHEY and SVGAGI. The CDR3 loop is CASSWTGGIYEQYF. The CDR3 DNA sequence: TGTGCCAGCAGTTGGACAGGGGGCATCTACGAGCAGTACTTC.

This clone was seen a single time. The chain recombines TRBV4-1 with TRBJ2-5, with a possible D match to TRBD1 (5 bases). The CDR3 covers 15 residues. The germline V and J ends were trimmed by 4 bases and 4 bases, with 16 bases remaining between them. CDR1 and CDR2 (germline): MGHRA, YSYEKL. Here the CDR3 DNA reads TGCGCCAGCAGCCCGATCTACTTCCAGGGAGAGACCCAGTACTTC. Translation: CASSPIYFQGETQYF.

The rearrangement links TRBV27 to TRBJ2-3; 10 bases agree with TRBD2. Germline trimming cut 3 bases from V and 5 bases from J; bases unmatched to any gene: 8. CDR1 is MNHEY and CDR2 is SMNVEV in the germline V gene (reference sequence). CDR3 length: 16 amino acids. CDR3 in DNA: TGTGCCAGCAGTTTTATGAGCGGGAGGGCCGGAGATACGCAGTATTTT. As protein: CASSFMSGRAGDTQYF.

This sequence joins TRBV19 and TRBJ2-7; the match to TRBD2 covers 9 bases. The CDR3 sequence is 14 residues long. V was clipped by 6 bases and J by 7 bases; unmatched bases: 10. CDR1 is LNHDA and CDR2 is SQIVND in the germline V gene (reference sequence). CDR3 sequence: CASSLAGNVREQYF. In DNA, the CDR3 is TGTGCCAGTAGCCTAGCGGGAAATGTAAGGGAGCAGTACTTC.

This clone came up a few times. This chain connects TRBV28 to TRBJ1-4; D gene unclear. Germline V CDR1 and CDR2: MDHEN, SYDVKM. The length of the CDR3 is 14 residues. The V end lost 3 bases, the J end lost 4 bases, and 9 bases lay between the germline ends. The DNA for the CDR3 is TGTGCCAGCAGTTTTAGGCTGTTTAATGAAAAACTGTTTTTT. Amino acids: CASSFRLFNEKLFF.

CDR3 coding DNA: TGTGCCAGCAGCGTAGGGGACAGGGGGCCCGCCGGGGAGCTGTTTTTT. Translated: CASSVGDRGPAGELFF. The V call is TRBV9, the J call TRBJ2-2; 12 nucleotides agree with TRBD1. CDR3 length: 16 amino acids. Germline V gives CDR1 SGDLS, CDR2 YYNGEE. With 0 bases clipped from V and 6 bases from J, the junction kept 3 bases outside the gene matches.

This rearrangement joins TRBV7-3 to TRBJ1-1; TRBD1 might be the D (5 bases). The germline CDR1 and CDR2 sequences are SGHTA and FQGTGA. CDR3 size: 13 residues. V was clipped by 5 bases and J by 5 bases, with 12 bases between them. In nucleotides, the CDR3 is TGTGCCAGCAGCCCTCGTGGGGGGACTGAAGCTTTCTTT. Translating it yields CASSPRGGTEAFF.

Only a few counts were recorded for this clone. The chain employs TRBV30 and TRBJ1-6; 7 positions agree with TRBD1. From germline, CDR1 is GTSNPN and CDR2 SVGIG (reference sequence). The CDR3 runs 14 residues. Trimming cost V 3 bases and J 12 bases; bases outside gene matches: 11. The CDR3 region is CAWRATGRREPLHF. CDR3 nucleotides: TGTGCCTGGAGAGCGACAGGGCGCAGAGAACCCCTCCACTTT.

The V and J genes are TRBV4-1 and TRBJ2-2, with D maybe TRBD2 (5 bases). Trimming pared 3 bases from V and 0 bases from J, leaving 17 bases between. The germline V gene has CDR1 MGHRA and CDR2 YSYEKL. This CDR3 is 18 amino acids long. CDR3 loop: CASSHLPRAPTNTGELFF. Written as DNA, the CDR3 is TGCGCCAGCAGCCATCTTCCGAGGGCCCCCACGAACACCGGGGAGCTGTTTTTT.

The table lists this clone with a few counts. The CDR3 protein is CASSYGDDTQYF. Here the CDR3 DNA reads TGTGCCAGCAGTTACGGGGACGATACGCAGTATTTT. The chain couples TRBV6-2 or TRBV6-3 to TRBJ2-3; D is perhaps TRBD1 or TRBD2 (5 bases each). V gave up 2 bases and J gave up 6 bases, with 6 bases separating them. Germline V gene data show CDR1 as MNHEY and CDR2 as SVGEGT. This CDR3 spans 12 amino acids.

The chain joins TRBV6-4 to TRBJ2-7; D possibly uses TRBD1 or TRBD2 (6 bases each). CDR1 MRHNA and CDR2 SNTAGT come from the germline V gene. CDR3 length: 11 residues. Trimming pared 8 bases from V and 6 bases from J, leaving 11 bases between. The CDR3 spells CASVGGREQYF. CDR3 sequence (DNA): TGTGCCAGCGTTGGGGGGCGCGAGCAGTACTTC.